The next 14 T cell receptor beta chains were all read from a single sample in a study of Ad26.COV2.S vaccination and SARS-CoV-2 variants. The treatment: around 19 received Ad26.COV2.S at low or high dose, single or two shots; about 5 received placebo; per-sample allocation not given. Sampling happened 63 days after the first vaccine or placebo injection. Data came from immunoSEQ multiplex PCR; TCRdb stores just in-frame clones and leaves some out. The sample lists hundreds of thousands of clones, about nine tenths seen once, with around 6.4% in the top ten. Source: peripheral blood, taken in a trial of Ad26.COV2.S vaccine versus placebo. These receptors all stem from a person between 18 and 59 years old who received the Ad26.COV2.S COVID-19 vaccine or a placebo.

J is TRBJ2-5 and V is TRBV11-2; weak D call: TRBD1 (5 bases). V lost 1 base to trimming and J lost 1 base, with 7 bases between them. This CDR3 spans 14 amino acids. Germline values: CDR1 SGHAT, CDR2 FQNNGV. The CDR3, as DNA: TGTGCCAGCAGCTTAGGCAGGGCCCAAGAGACCCAGTACTTC. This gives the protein CASSLGRAQETQYF.

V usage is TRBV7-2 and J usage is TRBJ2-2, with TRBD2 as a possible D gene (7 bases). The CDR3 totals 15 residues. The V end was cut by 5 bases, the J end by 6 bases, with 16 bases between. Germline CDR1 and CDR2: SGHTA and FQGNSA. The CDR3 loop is CASSGTRGGPGELFF. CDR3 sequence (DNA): TGTGCCAGCAGCGGAACAAGGGGGGGCCCCGGGGAGCTGTTTTTT.

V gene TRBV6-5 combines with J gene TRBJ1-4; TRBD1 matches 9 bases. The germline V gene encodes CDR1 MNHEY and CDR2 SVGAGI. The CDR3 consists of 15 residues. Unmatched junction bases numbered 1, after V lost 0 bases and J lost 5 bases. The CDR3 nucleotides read TGTGCCAGCAGTTACTCAGGACAGGGGAATGAAAAACTGTTTTTT. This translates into CASSYSGQGNEKLFF.

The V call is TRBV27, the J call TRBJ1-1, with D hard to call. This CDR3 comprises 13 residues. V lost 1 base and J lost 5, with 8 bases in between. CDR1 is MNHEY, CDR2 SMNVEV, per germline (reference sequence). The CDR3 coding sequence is TGTGCCAGCAGTTTATGGGGAACAACTGAAGCTTTCTTT. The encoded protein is CASSLWGTTEAFF.

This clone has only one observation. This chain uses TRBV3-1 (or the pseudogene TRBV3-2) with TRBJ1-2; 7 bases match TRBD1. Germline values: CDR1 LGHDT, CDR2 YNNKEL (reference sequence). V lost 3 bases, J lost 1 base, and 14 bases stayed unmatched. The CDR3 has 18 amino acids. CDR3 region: CASSHSLGQEFFNYGYTF. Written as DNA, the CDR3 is TGTGCCAGCAGCCATAGCTTAGGACAGGAGTTCTTTAACTATGGCTACACCTTC.

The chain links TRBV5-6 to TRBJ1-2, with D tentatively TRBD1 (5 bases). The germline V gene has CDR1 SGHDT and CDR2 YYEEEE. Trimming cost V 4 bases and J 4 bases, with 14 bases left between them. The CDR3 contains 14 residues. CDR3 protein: CASSAQGRAYGYTF. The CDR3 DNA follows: TGTGCCAGCAGCGCCCAGGGTAGGGCCTATGGCTACACCTTC. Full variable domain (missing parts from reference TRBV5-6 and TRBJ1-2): DAGVTQSPTHLIKTRGQQVTLRCSPKSGHDTVSWYQQALGQGPQFIFQYYEEEERQRGNFPDRFSGHQFPNYSSELNVNALLLGDSALYLCASSAQGRAYGYTFGSGTRLTVV.

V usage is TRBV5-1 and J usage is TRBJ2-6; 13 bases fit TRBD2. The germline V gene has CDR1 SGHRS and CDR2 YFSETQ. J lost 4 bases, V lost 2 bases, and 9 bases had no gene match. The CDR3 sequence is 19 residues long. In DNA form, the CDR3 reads TGCGCCAGCAGCTTAACCCGACTAGCGGGAGGTACGGGGGCCAACGTCCTGACTTTC. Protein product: CASSLTRLAGGTGANVLTF.

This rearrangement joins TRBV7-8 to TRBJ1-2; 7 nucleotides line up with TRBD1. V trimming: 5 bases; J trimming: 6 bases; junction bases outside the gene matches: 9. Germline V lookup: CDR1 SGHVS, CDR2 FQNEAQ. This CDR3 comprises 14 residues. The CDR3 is CASSRTGAVHGYTF. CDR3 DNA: TGTGCCAGCAGCCGCACAGGGGCCGTCCATGGCTACACCTTC. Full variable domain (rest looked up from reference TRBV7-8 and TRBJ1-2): GAGVSQSPRYKVAKRGQDVALRCDPISGHVSLFWYQQALGQGPEFLTYFQNEAQLDKSGLPSDRFFAERPEGSVSTLKIQRTQQEDSAVYLCASSRTGAVHGYTFGSGTRLTVV.

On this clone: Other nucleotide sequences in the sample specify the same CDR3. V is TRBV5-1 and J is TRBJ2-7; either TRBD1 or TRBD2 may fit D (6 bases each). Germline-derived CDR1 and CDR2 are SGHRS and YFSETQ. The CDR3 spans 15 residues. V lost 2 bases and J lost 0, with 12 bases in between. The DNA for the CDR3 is TGCGCCAGCAGCTTCGGACAGACTAGCTCCTACGAGCAGTACTTC. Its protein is CASSFGQTSSYEQYF.

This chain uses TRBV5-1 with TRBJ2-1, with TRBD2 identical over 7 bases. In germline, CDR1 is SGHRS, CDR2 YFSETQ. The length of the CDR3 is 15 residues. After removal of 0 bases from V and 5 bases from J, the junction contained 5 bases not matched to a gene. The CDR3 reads CASSLGGGKDNEQFF. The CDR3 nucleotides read TGCGCCAGCAGCTTGGGCGGGGGAAAGGACAATGAGCAGTTCTTC.

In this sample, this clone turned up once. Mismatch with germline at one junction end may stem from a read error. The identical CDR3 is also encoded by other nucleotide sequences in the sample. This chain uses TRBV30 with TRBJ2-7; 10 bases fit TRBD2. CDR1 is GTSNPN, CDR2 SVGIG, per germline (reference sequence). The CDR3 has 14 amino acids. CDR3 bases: TGTGCCTGGCAGCGGGAGGGGATCTCCTATGAGCAGTACTTC. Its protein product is CAWQREGISYEQYF.

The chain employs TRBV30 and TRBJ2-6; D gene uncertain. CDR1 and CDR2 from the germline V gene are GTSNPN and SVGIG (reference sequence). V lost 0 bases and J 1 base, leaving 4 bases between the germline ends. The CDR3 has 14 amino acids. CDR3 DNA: TGTGCCTGGAGTGTAGTTTCTGGGGCCAACGTCCTGACTTTC. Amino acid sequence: CAWSVVSGANVLTF.

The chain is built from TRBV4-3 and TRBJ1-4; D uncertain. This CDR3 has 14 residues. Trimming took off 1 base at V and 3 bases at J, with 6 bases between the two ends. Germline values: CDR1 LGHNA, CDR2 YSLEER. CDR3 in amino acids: CASSQGLANEKLFF. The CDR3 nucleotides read TGCGCCAGCAGCCAAGGGCTTGCTAATGAAAAACTGTTTTTT.

This CDR3 is CASSIGTWTYEQYF. The CDR3, as DNA: TGTGCCAGTAGTATAGGGACTTGGACTTACGAGCAGTACTTC. The chain uses TRBV19 and TRBJ2-7; a possible D gene is TRBD2 (5 bases). V lost 1 base and J lost 4, with 11 bases in between. The germline CDR1 and CDR2 sequences are LNHDA and SQIVND (reference sequence). This CDR3 has 14 residues. The whole variable domain, remainder taken from reference TRBV19 and TRBJ2-7, is DGGITQSPKYLFRKEGQNVTLSCEQNLNHDAMYWYRQDPGQGLRLIYYSQIVNDFQKGDIAEGYSVSREKKESFPLTVTSAQKNPTAFYLCASSIGTWTYEQYFGPGTRLTVT.